This TCR beta chain was captured by sequencing in a study of blood T cell repertoires in COVID-19. Study as a whole: Whether acute or convalescent, the COVID-19 samples came from the United States, Italy and Spain. PBMCs, B-cell-depleted T cells, or T cells provided the cDNA or gDNA that made up the material.

As originally analysed: Amplification with reference gene primers provided the estimates of nucleated cell counts. TCRdb's copy holds only in-frame clones and misses some; the assay was immunoSEQ multiplex PCR. Clone size and the V and J calls come from that table; the DNA yielded D and trimming. Altogether 95,000 or so clones are present, around 87% being singletons, with the ten largest covering about a sixth. Germline CDR1 MNHEY, CDR2 SVGAGI. V gave up 2 bases and J gave up 4 bases; unmatched junction bases: 3. CDR3 length equals 14 residues. Sequencing was done on a sample of peripheral blood. This sequence joins TRBV6-5 and TRBJ1-2, with TRBD1 matching 8 bases. The receptor's source is a human donor in a cohort sampled during active COVID-19. The CDR3 sequence is CASSYDRGSYGYTF. Here the CDR3 DNA reads TGTGCCAGCAGTTACGACAGGGGATCCTATGGCTACACCTTC.